These 31 T cell receptor beta chains originate from one sample sequenced in a study of T-cell reconstitution after alpha-beta-depleted transplantation in children. This sample's TCRbeta library carried unique molecular identifier barcodes. MiXCR, applied by TCRdb to the PCR reads, yields one record per CDR3 protein. Of roughly 200,000 distinct CDR3 sequences listed, roughly 6.6% were seen once; the top ten hold approximately 6%. Sequenced here: PBMCs, sampled before TCRalphabeta/CD19-depleted stem cell transplant. The origin of the receptors is a boy aged 2 to 9 with acute lymphoblastic leukemia, due to receive a stem cell transplant.

Ten or more counts support this clonotype. CDR3 sequence: CASSTERGGNGELFF. CDR3 in DNA: TGTGCCAGTAGTACCGAAAGGGGAGGAAACGGGGAGCTGTTTTTT. The chain carries TRBV19 and TRBJ2-2, with D possibly TRBD2 on 6 matching bases. Germline V CDR1 and CDR2: LNHDA, SQIVND (reference sequence). The CDR3 has 15 amino acids. V was cut by 4 bases and J by 7 bases, with 16 bases left in between.

This chain uses TRBV4-3 with TRBJ2-1; 8 nucleotides match TRBD2. Per germline, CDR1 LGHNA and CDR2 YSLEER. The CDR3 has 16 residues. V was clipped by 1 base and J by 10 bases; unmatched bases: 12. CDR3 sequence reads: CASSQVTTGGHAEQFF. The DNA of the CDR3 is TGCGCCAGCAGCCAAGTAACAACGGGGGGGCACGCCGAGCAGTTCTTC.

This clonotype was found many times. This chain joins TRBV7-3 and TRBJ2-3; D remains unclear. CDR3 length: 14 residues. Trimming took 5 bases from V and 6 from J, leaving 15 bases between them. Germline assignment: CDR1 SGHTA and CDR2 FQGTGA. The CDR3 spells CASSPEGSRDTQYF. CDR3 nucleotides: TGTGCCAGCAGCCCCGAAGGCTCAAGGGATACGCAGTATTTT.

The chain combines TRBV21-1 with TRBJ2-7; the D call of TRBD2 is as the table states it, not checked on the DNA. TRBV21-1 is a pseudogene. This CDR3 has 13 residues. The chain's CDR3 is CASSRQAPYEQYF. The CDR3 DNA reads as TGTGCCAGCAGCAGGCAGGCCCCCTACGAGCAGTACTTC.

This clonotype was picked up many times. The chain combines TRBV28 with TRBJ2-1; TRBD1 aligns across 9 bases. Germline V gene data show CDR1 as MDHEN and CDR2 as SYDVKM. The CDR3 runs 17 residues. J gave up 7 bases and V 3 bases, and 13 bases lay outside the gene matches. CDR3 sequence: CASSFSPRGTGSNEQFF. The CDR3 DNA follows: TGTGCCAGCAGTTTTTCACCCAGGGGGACAGGGTCGAATGAGCAGTTCTTC.

This clonotype occurred many times. The CDR3 DNA reads as TGTGCCAGCAGCTTAGAGGGTAATAGCAATCAGCCCCAGCATTTT. Encoded protein: CASSLEGNSNQPQHF. The rearrangement uses TRBV7-2 and TRBJ1-5; D ambiguous. V dropped 1 base and J dropped 0 bases, with 7 bases sitting between them. The germline CDR1 and CDR2 sequences are SGHTA and FQGNSA. The CDR3 sequence is 15 residues long. Variable domain in full (rest from reference TRBV7-2 and TRBJ1-5): GAGVSQSPSNKVTEKGKDVELRCDPISGHTALYWYRQSLGQGLEFLIYFQGNSAPDKSGLPSDRFSAERTGGSVSTLTIQRTQQEDSAVYLCASSLEGNSNQPQHFGDGTRLSIL.

Many counts were recorded for this clonotype. This chain joins TRBV3-1 and TRBJ2-7; the D gene is possibly TRBD2 (5 bases). The germline V and J ends were trimmed by 8 bases and 6 bases, with 17 bases remaining between them. Germline CDR1 is LGHDT and CDR2 is YNNKEL (reference sequence). CDR3 length: 13 amino acids. CDR3 coding DNA: TGTGCCAGCGGACTCCTCCGGAGTGGCGAGCAGTACTTC. It encodes CASGLLRSGEQYF.

A few counts support this clonotype. The chain employs TRBV7-2 and TRBJ2-5; perhaps TRBD2 as D (5 bases). There are 13 residues in the CDR3. Germline values: CDR1 SGHTA, CDR2 FQGNSA. V shed 0 bases and J shed 5 bases, with 7 bases lying between them. The CDR3 loop reads CASSLARRETQYF. The CDR3 DNA is TGTGCCAGCAGCTTAGCGCGGAGGGAGACCCAGTACTTC.

This clonotype occurred a few times. This chain joins TRBV20-1 and TRBJ2-1, with 10 bases aligning to TRBD2. From germline, CDR1 is DFQATT and CDR2 SNEGSKA (reference sequence). The length of the CDR3 is 17 residues. V lost 7 bases, J lost 9 bases, and 21 bases stayed unmatched. CDR3 DNA sequence: TGCAGTGTTGCCCCTCGCCGCAGCGGGAGGGCGGCGGGTGAGCAGTTCTTC. The encoded protein is CSVAPRRSGRAAGEQFF.

This clonotype was found many times. The chain couples TRBV3-1 to TRBJ2-3; D not certain. CDR1 is LGHDT, CDR2 YNNKEL, per germline (reference sequence). V was pared by 8 bases and J by 5 bases, with 20 bases between. There are 15 residues in the CDR3. CDR3 sequence (DNA): TGTGCCAGCGGCGGTAGGACCGCGACCCAAGATACGCAGTATTTT. Amino acid sequence: CASGGRTATQDTQYF.

This clonotype came up many times. This sequence joins TRBV6-5 and TRBJ2-3; maybe TRBD2 (7 bases). This CDR3 contains 15 residues. Germline CDR1 and CDR2: MNHEY and SVGAGI. V was shortened by 6 bases and J by 5 bases, with 18 bases between the two germline ends. The CDR3 loop reads CASSLTLGGQDTQYF. CDR3 nucleotides: TGTGCCAGCAGCCTAACGCTCGGGGGGCAAGATACGCAGTATTTT.

The V call is TRBV3-1, the J call TRBJ1-5, with D possibly matching TRBD1 (5 bases). This CDR3 has 13 residues. CDR1 LGHDT and CDR2 YNNKEL come from the germline V gene (reference sequence). Trimming took off 11 bases at V and 7 bases at J, with 18 bases between the two ends. This chain's CDR3 is CACCKDQGQPQHF. DNA for the CDR3: TGTGCCTGCTGCAAAGACCAGGGACAGCCCCAGCATTTT.

This clonotype came up many times. The CDR3 spells CSVVGQSGGYTF. Written as DNA, the CDR3 is TGCAGCGTTGTAGGGCAATCCGGGGGCTACACCTTC. The chain is built from TRBV29-1 and TRBJ1-2; D is ambiguous. The CDR3 contains 12 residues. Deletions cut 4 bases from V and 8 bases from J, with 14 bases between. Per germline, CDR1 SQVTM and CDR2 ANQGSEA.

This clonotype was seen repeatedly, ten times or more. The V call is TRBV2, the J call TRBJ2-2, with 8 bases identical to TRBD2. The CDR3 extends over 21 amino acids. CDR1 and CDR2 (germline): SNHLY, FYNNEI. The ends lost 1 base at V and 5 bases at J; junction bases unmatched: 21. The CDR3 is CASSEGAAGTSLGVMTGELFF. The CDR3 bases are TGTGCCAGCAGTGAAGGGGCTGCCGGGACTAGTCTCGGTGTCATGACCGGGGAGCTGTTTTTT.

This clonotype showed up many times. The chain joins TRBV12-3 or TRBV12-4 to TRBJ2-1; D possibly corresponds to TRBD1 (6 bases). The length of the CDR3 is 15 residues. The germline V and J ends were trimmed by 6 bases and 8 bases, with 20 bases remaining between them. The CDR3 is CASRLRDTRPDEQFF. CDR3 DNA sequence: TGTGCCAGCAGGCTAAGGGACACTAGGCCGGATGAGCAGTTCTTC.

This clonotype appeared a few times. The chain uses TRBV14 and TRBJ2-1; D ambiguous. This CDR3 has 12 residues. The V gene's germline CDR1 is SGHDN and CDR2 FVKESK. V was trimmed by 2 bases and J by 7 bases, leaving 6 bases between them. The CDR3 protein is CASSQIRNEQFF. CDR3 coding DNA: TGTGCCAGCAGCCAAATAAGGAATGAGCAGTTCTTC.

The sample holds many counts of this clonotype. V and J are TRBV11-2 and TRBJ2-7; unclear D gene. CDR1 and CDR2 from the germline V gene are SGHAT and FQNNGV. This CDR3 comprises 16 residues. V lost 0 bases and J 2 bases, leaving 14 bases between the germline ends. The CDR3 loop reads CASSLDGWQVTYEQYF. CDR3 coding DNA: TGTGCCAGCAGCTTAGATGGTTGGCAGGTCACCTACGAGCAGTACTTC.

This clonotype was seen many times. The V call is TRBV12-3 or TRBV12-4, the J call TRBJ1-6; no definite D call. The CDR3 runs to 12 residues. The V end was cut by 6 bases, the J end by 9 bases, with 9 bases between. The CDR3 loop reads CASSGATSPLHF. The CDR3 DNA reads TGTGCCAGCAGCGGAGCTACTTCACCCCTCCACTTT.

The chain combines TRBV7-9 with TRBJ2-2; D remains unclear. The CDR3 extends over 12 amino acids. V dropped 3 bases and J dropped 9 bases, with 8 bases sitting between them. Germline lookup yields CDR1 SEHNR and CDR2 FQNEAQ (reference sequence). DNA of the CDR3: TGTGCCAGCAGCTTCGGTTCATGGGAGCTGTTTTTT. The encoded protein is CASSFGSWELFF.

This clonotype turned up a few times. The V and J genes are TRBV7-2 and TRBJ1-2; TRBD1 agrees at 9 bases. The CDR3 has 15 amino acids. Unmatched junction bases numbered 12, after V lost 5 bases and J lost 8 bases. Looked up from germline, CDR1 is SGHTA and CDR2 is FQGNSA. Here the CDR3 reads CASSRNTGGARGYTF. The CDR3 DNA reads as TGTGCCAGCAGCCGTAATACAGGGGGCGCGAGGGGCTACACCTTC.

This clonotype was recorded many times. The chain couples TRBV6-5 to TRBJ1-4; no clear D gene. V dropped 5 bases and J dropped 8 bases, with 24 bases sitting between them. Germline V lookup: CDR1 MNHEY, CDR2 SVGAGI. CDR3 length: 17 residues. Here the CDR3 DNA reads TGTGCCAGCAGTCCCCTGACGACGGACGTTTTTCGAGAAAAACTGTTTTTT. Protein: CASSPLTTDVFREKLFF.

This clonotype has ten or more counts. The chain carries TRBV28 and TRBJ1-1; the match to TRBD1 covers 9 bases. Germline CDR1 is MDHEN and CDR2 is SYDVKM. The V and J ends lost 1 base and 10 bases, in that order; junction bases with no gene match: 1. There are 12 residues in the CDR3. CDR3 residues: CASSLSDRGAFF. DNA for the CDR3: TGTGCCAGCAGTTTATCGGACAGGGGAGCTTTCTTT.

The chain links TRBV15 to TRBJ1-3, with D possibly being TRBD1 (5 bases). CDR1 LNHNV and CDR2 YYDKDF come from the germline V gene (reference sequence). V was trimmed by 0 bases and J by 1 base, leaving 13 bases between them. This CDR3 has 17 amino acids. The chain's CDR3 is CATSRDPGTGSGNTIYF. CDR3 DNA sequence: TGTGCCACCAGCAGAGATCCCGGGACCGGATCTGGAAACACCATATATTTT.

J is TRBJ2-7 and V is TRBV10-3; TRBD1 might be the D (6 bases). The germline V gene has CDR1 ENHRY and CDR2 SYGVKD. The V end was cut by 0 bases, the J end by 2 bases, with 11 bases between. The CDR3 contains 15 residues. The CDR3 spells CAISESAGTTYEQYF. The CDR3 coding sequence is TGTGCCATCAGTGAGTCAGCCGGGACAACCTACGAGCAGTACTTC.

This clonotype has at least ten counts. As DNA, the CDR3 is TGCAGTGCTATTTGGAGTCGCGGATTAGCGGGAGAGACCCAGTACTTC. This translates into CSAIWSRGLAGETQYF. This chain connects TRBV20-1 to TRBJ2-5; TRBD2 matches 7 bases. This CDR3 is 16 amino acids long. With 4 bases clipped from V and 4 bases from J, the junction kept 15 bases outside the gene matches. The germline CDR1 and CDR2 sequences are DFQATT and SNEGSKA (reference sequence).

The chain is built from TRBV20-1 and TRBJ1-1, with a possible D match to TRBD1 (5 bases). The CDR3 extends over 10 amino acids. Germline CDR1 and CDR2: DFQATT and SNEGSKA (reference sequence). The germline V and J ends were trimmed by 6 bases and 10 bases, with 12 bases remaining between them. The CDR3 nucleotides read TGCAGTGCAAGCCATGGGGGAGCTTTCTTT. It specifies CSASHGGAFF.

The sample holds many counts of this clonotype. V is TRBV7-9 and J is TRBJ2-3, with D unresolved. The CDR3 is 12 residues long. With 5 bases removed from V and 6 bases from J, the gap between germline ends came to 9 bases. Looked up from germline, CDR1 is SEHNR and CDR2 is FQNEAQ (reference sequence). The CDR3 spells CASSPETDTQYF. As DNA, the CDR3 is TGTGCCAGCAGCCCGGAGACCGATACGCAGTATTTT.

There are a few counts of this clonotype. The DNA of the CDR3 is TGCAGTGCTAGGTCCGCCGAGCAGTACTTC. Its protein is CSARSAEQYF. The V call is TRBV20-1, the J call TRBJ2-7; D unclear. Germline values: CDR1 DFQATT, CDR2 SNEGSKA (reference sequence). The CDR3 runs 10 residues. V lost 3 bases, J lost 6 bases, and 6 bases lay in between.

This clonotype appeared many times. For the CDR3, the DNA is TGTGCCAGCAGAATATCAGGGTTCGGGAGCAATCAGCCCCAGCATTTT. It is translated as CASRISGFGSNQPQHF. V gene TRBV28 combines with J gene TRBJ1-5, with D tentatively TRBD1 (5 bases). The V and J ends lost 6 bases and 1 base respectively, with 16 bases between them. Per germline, CDR1 MDHEN and CDR2 SYDVKM. This CDR3 has 16 residues.

V gene TRBV11-3 combines with J gene TRBJ2-1; possible D gene TRBD2, 7 bases. This CDR3 contains 15 residues. Trimming pared 2 bases from V and 9 bases from J, leaving 17 bases between. Germline-derived CDR1 and CDR2 are SGHNT and YENEEA. In nucleotides, the CDR3 is TGTGCCAGCAGCTTACCCAGGACTAGGGGGGGTGAGCAGTTCTTC. Protein sequence: CASSLPRTRGGEQFF.

This clonotype was found many times. This chain uses TRBV7-2 with TRBJ2-7; tentative D call: TRBD2 (5 bases). Between the trimmed V and J ends, which lost 0 bases and 0 bases, there was a span of 12 bases. CDR1 is SGHTA and CDR2 is FQGNSA in the germline V gene. This CDR3 region has 16 residues. CDR3 sequence: CASSLARRGSSYEQYF. The CDR3 DNA reads as TGTGCCAGCAGCTTAGCGCGTCGGGGAAGCTCCTACGAGCAGTACTTC.